The rows below give T cell receptor beta chains drawn from one sample of a study of cytomegalovirus exposure and HLA in healthy donors. Assay: immunoSEQ multiplex PCR; the TCRdb copy retains only in-frame clones and omits some. The data show 150,000 or so clones, with roughly four fifths seen just once and 1.4% held by the top ten. Sequenced material: PBMCs. The receptor set was obtained from a man aged 25-40 years in good health and CMV-seropositive. The CDR3 runs from the conserved cysteine through the conserved F or W. D genes are given only for firm matches. Rows may omit the clone size; those that give it use once, few, many or a size class.

j_call d_call clone_size v_call cdr3_nt cdr3_aa
TRBJ2-5 - - TRBV15 TGTGCCACCAGCAGAGATAGGTGGGGGCGTGAGACCCAGTACTTC CATSRDRWGRETQYF
TRBJ2-7 TRBD2 - TRBV9 TGTGCCAGCAGCGCGGGGACTAGCGGGAACTACGAGCAGTACTTC CASSAGTSGNYEQYF
TRBJ2-7 TRBD1 - TRBV2 TGTGCCAGCAGTGGGACAGGCCACTCCTACGAGCAGTACTTC CASSGTGHSYEQYF
TRBJ1-6 - - TRBV30 TGTGCCTGGAAAGGTCGTCAGGTCCATTCACCCCTCCACTTT CAWKGRQVHSPLHF
TRBJ2-1 TRBD1 - TRBV11-2 TGTGCCAGCAGCGGCGACAGGGGGCTTGGCAATGAGCAGTTCTTC CASSGDRGLGNEQFF
TRBJ2-7 TRBD2 once TRBV6-5 TGTGCCAGCATGTATAGCGGGGGGTCTTCCTACGAGCAGTACTTC CASMYSGGSSYEQYF
TRBJ2-7 - - TRBV29-1 TGCGCTTCTAGTTACGAGCAGTACTTC CASSYEQYF
TRBJ2-3 - few TRBV6-5 TGTGCCAGCAGTTCGGGGACTAGCACAGATACGCAGTATTTT CASSSGTSTDTQYF
TRBJ2-5 - - TRBV11-3 TGTGCCAGCAGCTCCCCGGGGGATAGCGGACCCCCAACGACCCAGTACTTC CASSSPGDSGPPTTQYF
TRBJ1-2 - - TRBV29-1 TGCAGCGTTGTCCCGAGGGGGGGGCGCGGCTACACCTTC CSVVPRGGRGYTF
TRBJ1-2 - - TRBV6-1 TGTGCCAGCAGGCAACGGGGAGGGTTTGGCTACACCTTC CASRQRGGFGYTF
TRBJ2-7 TRBD1 - TRBV11-3 TGTGCCAGCAGCCCCCGGGACAGGGAAAACTACGAGCAGTACTTC CASSPRDRENYEQYF
TRBJ1-2 - - TRBV28 TGTGCCAGCACCCTGGGGAGGGTATTTGGCTACACCTTC CASTLGRVFGYTF
TRBJ1-3 TRBD1 - TRBV7-6 TGTGCCAGCAGCTTGCGACAGGGCGGACGAAACACCATATATTTT CASSLRQGGRNTIYF
TRBJ1-6 - - TRBV19 TGTGCCAGTAGCCCCGACGGGGAATTGTATTCACCCCTCCACTTT CASSPDGELYSPLHF
TRBJ1-1 TRBD1 - TRBV7-9 TGTGCCAGCAGCTTAGGACAGGGGAACACTGAAGCTTTCTTT CASSLGQGNTEAFF
TRBJ2-7 - - TRBV19 TGTGCCAGTACCCTTAGTCCCGGCGAGCAGTACTTC CASTLSPGEQYF
TRBJ2-6 TRBD1 - TRBV7-9 TGTGCCAGCAGCTTAGACAGGACAGGGCTTAGCTCTGGGGCCAACGTCCTGACTTTC CASSLDRTGLSSGANVLTF
TRBJ1-5 - - TRBV7-2 TGTGCCAGCAGCTTAGGTCGCGGCAATCAGCCCCAGCATTTT CASSLGRGNQPQHF
TRBJ2-2 - - TRBV7-8 TGTGCCAGCAGCTTTAACGGGGATTCAGGGGAGCTGTTTTTT CASSFNGDSGELFF
TRBJ2-3 - - TRBV2 TGTGCCAGCAGTGAGAACAGAAACACAGATACGCAGTATTTT CASSENRNTDTQYF
TRBJ1-4 - - TRBV6-1 TGTGCCAGCAGTGAATCGGGGACTGAGAGAGAAAAACTGTTTTTT CASSESGTEREKLFF
TRBJ1-1 - few TRBV27 TGTGCCAGCAGTTTTAAGTCTATGAACACTGAAGCTTTCTTT CASSFKSMNTEAFF
TRBJ2-5 TRBD2 - TRBV7-8 TGTGCCAGCAGCTTAGGTTTGACTAGCGGGGGGGCGTACCAAGAGACCCAGTACTTC CASSLGLTSGGAYQETQYF
TRBJ2-5 TRBD2 - TRBV6-6 TGTGCCAGCAGTTACGGGAGGGGTCAAGAGACCCAGTACTTC CASSYGRGQETQYF
TRBJ2-1 TRBD2 - TRBV5-4 TGTGCCAGCAGCTGGGCGGGAGATGGATACAATGAGCAGTTCTTC CASSWAGDGYNEQFF
TRBJ2-3 - - TRBV7-3 TGTGCCAGCAGCCGGGGTGGACAGAGCACAGATACGCAGTATTTT CASSRGGQSTDTQYF
TRBJ1-1 - - TRBV5-4 TGTGCCAGCAGCTTGGTGAACAGCTTGAACACTGAAGCTTTCTTT CASSLVNSLNTEAFF
TRBJ1-2 TRBD1 - TRBV6-5 TGTGCCAGCAGTTACTCGAAACAGGGGAGCGGCTACACCTTC CASSYSKQGSGYTF
TRBJ1-1 - few TRBV10-1 TGCGCCAGCAGTCCAGGACAGACGAACACTGAAGCTTTCTTT CASSPGQTNTEAFF
TRBJ2-5 TRBD2 - TRBV5-1 TGCGCCAGCAGACCAGCGGGAGTGAACCAAGAGACCCAGTACTTC CASRPAGVNQETQYF
TRBJ1-3 TRBD1 - TRBV5-1 TGCGCCAGCAGCTTACAGGGGGCTGGAAACACCATATATTTT CASSLQGAGNTIYF
TRBJ1-5 - - TRBV2 TGTGCCAGCAATTGGGATACCTCGGGGAATCAGCCCCAGCATTTT CASNWDTSGNQPQHF
TRBJ2-5 TRBD1 few TRBV6-1 TGTGCCAGCAGTTCCGGGACAGCTAGGGAGGAGACCCAGTACTTC CASSSGTAREETQYF
TRBJ2-1 - - TRBV27 TGTGCCAGCAGTTTATCCACCCTCCTACAGGGAAGCTCCTACAATGAGCAGTTCTTC CASSLSTLLQGSSYNEQFF
TRBJ2-2 TRBD1 - TRBV7-6 TGTGCCAGCAGCTCGGCATCAGGGGGAACCGGGGAGCTGTTTTTT CASSSASGGTGELFF
TRBJ1-5 TRBD1 - TRBV19 TGTGCCAGTAGTGCAGATACCGGGACAGGGTTTGATCAGCCCCAGCATTTT CASSADTGTGFDQPQHF